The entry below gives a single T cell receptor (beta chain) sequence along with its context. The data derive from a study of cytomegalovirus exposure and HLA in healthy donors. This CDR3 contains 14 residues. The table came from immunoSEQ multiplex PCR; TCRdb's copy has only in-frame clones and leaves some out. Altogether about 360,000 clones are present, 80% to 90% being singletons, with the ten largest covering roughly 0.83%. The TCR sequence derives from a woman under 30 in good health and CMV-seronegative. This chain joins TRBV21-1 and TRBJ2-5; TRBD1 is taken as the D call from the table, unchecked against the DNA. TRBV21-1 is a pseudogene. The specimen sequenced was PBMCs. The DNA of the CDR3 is TGTGCCAGCAGCAAAGGAATGGGGGCAGAGACCCAGTACTTC. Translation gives CASSKGMGAETQYF.